This TCR beta chain was obtained from a study of T cell responses to AZD1222 COVID-19 vaccine. Study conclusions and caveats: Elevations in Spike-specific TCR breadth and depth followed administration of two AZD1222 doses. White British people made up most donors, females outnumbered males, and clonal diversity was possibly underestimated. With dominance at 160-218 and 743-854, vaccine-associated CD4 TCRs spanned spike.

The CDR3 sequence is 16 residues long. Germline assignment: CDR1 MGHRA and CDR2 YSYEKL. The ends were cut back, 1 base at V and 4 bases at J, with 16 bases in the middle. Profiling relied on immunoSEQ multiplex PCR, and the TCRdb table lists in-frame clones only, not all of them. The table includes 100,000 to 150,000 clones, about nine tenths detected once. About this clone itself: Its antigen is not identified.

The clonotype comes from an adult in good health. The chain uses TRBV4-1 and TRBJ2-5; D is unclear. The material was peripheral blood, obtained on day 0 of MenACWY control vaccination. The CDR3 DNA reads TGCGCCAGCAGCCAAGTGGTAGGCCTCAACCCAGAGACCCAGTACTTC. Its translation is CASSQVVGLNPETQYF.